This TCR beta chain was captured by sequencing in a study of beta chain features in type 1 diabetes. The overall study: Cells sorted and examined across all samples totaled more than 90,000,000. Regarding the study as a whole: TCRB CDR3s were moderately but significantly shorter in Type 1 diabetes patients in all four CD4+ subsets. A PCR bias possibly favoring shorter templates would apply equally to patients and controls. There were fewer insertions and more deletions at the VDJ junctions of type 1 diabetes patients.

A few counts support this clone. Its cognate antigen is unknown. Expressed TCRB transcripts were sequenced, since all the RNA that had been isolated was reverse transcribed. The data were produced by immunoSEQ multiplex PCR, yet TCRdb's version contains in-frame clones alone and is incomplete. Counted here are 160,000 or so clones, 7.5% to 9.5% occurring once; the ten biggest clones make up approximately 0.54%. V was clipped by 3 bases and J by 2 bases; unmatched bases: 11. Germline V CDR1 and CDR2: MNHEY, SMNVEV (reference sequence). CDR3 length: 17 amino acids. The clonotype originates from a young woman with type 1 diabetes. Sequencing used central memory CD4+ T cells from blood. The gene calls are TRBV27 and TRBJ1-1, with 8 bases matching TRBD1. The DNA of the CDR3 is TGTGCCAGCAGTTTTTGGCAGGGGGCCGGCTCCAACACTGAAGCTTTCTTT. Translating gives CASSFWQGAGSNTEAFF.